What follows are 6 T cell receptor beta chains derived from one specimen sequenced in a study of CD8 T cells in Susac syndrome (dated by TCRdb to about 2019). Library preparation was by the immunoSEQ multiplex PCR assay. RNA was extracted with the RNeasy kit and roughly 0.5 to 1 ug was reverse transcribed using random hexamers. The raw public reads went through TCRdb reprocessing: fastp at Q25, MiXCR clone calling, in-frame beta chains kept. Rows matching on CDR3 protein sequence are summarized as one entry with the most common DNA and genes. The sample yields 100,000 to 150,000 distinct CDR3 sequences; around 96% were counted once. The top ten constitute 0.09% to 0.15% of the sample. Sequences were obtained from CD4+ T cells from PBMCs. Receptors were obtained from a human donor in good health.

The chain carries TRBV5-5 and TRBJ2-7; 7 bases match TRBD2. The germline gives CDR1 SGHKS, CDR2 YYEKEE (reference sequence). This CDR3 is built from 15 residues. V gave up 0 bases and J gave up 3 bases; unmatched junction bases: 6. In DNA form, the CDR3 reads TGTGCCAGCAGCTTGGGACTAGCTCTTGGCTACGAGCAGTACTTC. Translation: CASSLGLALGYEQYF. Based on the CDR3 plus reference TRBV5-5 and TRBJ2-7, the full variable domain is DAGVTQSPTHLIKTRGQQVTLRCSPISGHKSVSWYQQVLGQGPQFIFQYYEKEERGRGNFPDRFSARQFPNYSSELNVNALLLGDSALYLCASSLGLALGYEQYFGPGTRLTVT.

The CDR3, as DNA: TGCCCGACTCCGAGGGACAGGGGGCGGCCAACTAATGAAAAACTGTTTTTT. It translates to CPTPRDRGRPTNEKLFF. The J gene is TRBJ1-4, the V gene TRBV20-1, with 12 bases identical to TRBD1. The CDR3 contains 17 residues. The germline V gene has CDR1 DFQATT and CDR2 SNEGSKA (reference sequence).

This chain joins TRBV7-2 and TRBJ1-5, with 7 bases fitting TRBD1. The CDR3 totals 14 residues. Losses at the gene ends were 6 bases for V and 4 bases for J; bases not matched to a gene: 6. The germline CDR1 and CDR2 sequences are SGHTA and FQGNSA. CDR3 sequence (DNA): TGTGCCAGCAGTAAAACACAGGGGAATCAGCCCCAGCATTTT. It specifies CASSKTQGNQPQHF.

The V call is TRBV4-2, the J call TRBJ1-2, with TRBD1 matching 7 bases. Germline loops: CDR1 LGHNA, CDR2 YNFKEQ. J gave up 3 bases and V 0 bases, and 7 bases lay outside the gene matches. The CDR3 spans 16 residues. The CDR3 loop is CASSQDGDRVYYGYTF. Written as DNA, the CDR3 is TGTGCCAGCAGCCAAGATGGAGACAGGGTTTACTATGGCTACACCTTC.

V and J are TRBV2 and TRBJ2-7, with a possible D match to TRBD2 (5 bases). CDR1 is SNHLY and CDR2 is FYNNEI in the germline V gene. The V end lost 6 bases, the J end lost 9 bases, and 12 bases lay between the germline ends. This CDR3 has 11 amino acids. In DNA, the CDR3 is TGTGCCAGCAGCACACGGGATGTGCAGTACTTC. This translates into CASSTRDVQYF.

The chain employs TRBV7-2 and TRBJ1-5, with D possibly TRBD1 on 5 matching bases. This CDR3 contains 14 residues. The V and J ends lost 6 bases and 0 bases respectively, with 9 bases between them. Per the germline V gene, CDR1 is SGHTA and CDR2 is FQGNSA. The DNA for the CDR3 is TGTGCCAGCAGTATAGGGGTTAGCAATCAGCCCCAGCATTTT. Translation: CASSIGVSNQPQHF.